A selection of T cell receptor beta chains follows, all from one sample in a study of shared clonotypes between healthy human individuals. Profiling relied on immunoSEQ multiplex PCR, and the TCRdb table lists in-frame clones only, not all of them. The data hold 450,000 to 650,000 clones, with 70% to 80% observed a single time. Material: PBMCs. Every receptor here comes from a woman aged 40 to 49 in good health. Some clones in this sample may be carry-over from other donors' samples. Both conserved end residues are trimmed from each CDR3.

V: TRBV6-1; CDR3: ASRFTGTGNEKLF
V: TRBV6-1; CDR3: ASSDAATNEKLF
V: TRBV11-2; CDR3: ASSSHNQGNEQF
V: TRBV4-1; CDR3: ASSLEGLANTDTQY
V: TRBV5-6; CDR3: ASSLALGWGTMNTEAF
V: TRBV18; CDR3: ASSPITTGTVNTEAF
V: TRBV18; CDR3: ASSPEGGEKLF
V: TRBV27; CDR3: ASSLLRTDTQY
V: TRBV19; CDR3: ASSGFFSGANVLT
V: TRBV10-3; CDR3: AISDPGLAESSYEQY
V: TRBV6-6; CDR3: ASSLTANTEAF
V: TRBV30; CDR3: AWSDGAQGFHGYT
V: TRBV5-6; CDR3: ASSSGVGLVAYEQY